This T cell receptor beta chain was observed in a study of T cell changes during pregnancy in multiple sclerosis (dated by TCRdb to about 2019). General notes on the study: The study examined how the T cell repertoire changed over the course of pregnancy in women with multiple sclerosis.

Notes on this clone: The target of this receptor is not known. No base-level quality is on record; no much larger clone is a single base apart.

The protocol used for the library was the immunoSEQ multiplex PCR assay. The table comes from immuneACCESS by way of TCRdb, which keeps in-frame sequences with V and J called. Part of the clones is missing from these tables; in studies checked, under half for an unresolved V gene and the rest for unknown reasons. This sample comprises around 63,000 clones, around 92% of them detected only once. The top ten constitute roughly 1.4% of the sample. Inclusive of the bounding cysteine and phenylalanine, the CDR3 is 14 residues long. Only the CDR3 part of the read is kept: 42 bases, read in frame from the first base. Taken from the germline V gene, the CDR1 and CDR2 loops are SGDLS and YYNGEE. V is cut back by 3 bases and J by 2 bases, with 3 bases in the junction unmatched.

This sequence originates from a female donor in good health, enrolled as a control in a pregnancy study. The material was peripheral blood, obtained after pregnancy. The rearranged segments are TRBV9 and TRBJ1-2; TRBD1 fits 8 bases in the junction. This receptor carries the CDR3 CASSAGQENYGYTF. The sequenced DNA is TGTGCCAGCAGCGCGGGACAGGAGAACTATGGCTACACCTTC.